This entry lists 5 T cell receptor beta chains sequenced from one sample in a study of regulatory T cells in long-lasting Graves disease. The time point here: newly diagnosed GD, antithyroid drugs for less than 3 months. From PBMCs, RNA was extracted and then used to make the TCR library. According to the study, TCR beta libraries were built with iRepertoire HTBI primers and CDR3-region Arm-PCR. MiXCR was run by TCRdb on the multiplex PCR reads, yielding one entry per CDR3 protein. Here the sample spans some 330,000 distinct CDR3 sequences, 10% to 15% being singletons. This sample was shared with a second study, whose subject was T cells in Graves' hyperthyroidism and ophthalmopathy.

The material sequenced was peripheral blood mononuclear cells (PBMCs), taken at new diagnosis, from a patient treated with antithyroid drugs. These receptors originate from a woman in her late teens or twenties with Graves disease.

Only a few counts were recorded for this clonotype. The CDR3 carries no conserved terminal phenylalanine or tryptophan, so it likely arises from a read error. The chain employs TRBV30 and TRBJ1-5; possibly TRBD1 for D (5 bases). The CDR3 extends over 17 amino acids. V lost 3 bases and J 1 base, leaving 19 bases between the germline ends. In germline, CDR1 is GTSNPN, CDR2 SVGIG (reference sequence). CDR3 sequence reads: CAWSEKGVGGSNQPQHS. The CDR3 DNA follows: TGTGCCTGGAGCGAAAAAGGGGTGGGGGGAAGCAATCAGCCCCAGCATTCT.

This clonotype was detected ten times or more. V gene TRBV7-6 combines with J gene TRBJ2-3, with no clear D. Between the trimmed V and J ends, which lost 5 bases and 1 base, there was a span of 4 bases. The CDR3 sequence is 12 residues long. CDR1 is SGHVS and CDR2 is FNYEAQ in the germline V gene. The DNA for the CDR3 is TGTGCCAGCAGCCATGGCACAGATACGCAGTATTTT. Amino acid sequence: CASSHGTDTQYF. The whole variable domain, remainder taken from reference TRBV7-6 and TRBJ2-3, is GAGVSQSPRYKVTKRGQDVALRCDPISGHVSLYWYRQALGQGPEFLTYFNYEAQQDKSGLPNDRFSAERPEGSISTLTIQRTEQRDSAMYRCASSHGTDTQYFGPGTRLTVL.

This clonotype was found many times. The genes are TRBV7-9 and TRBJ1-3, with no clear D. V lost 1 base and J 4 bases, leaving 8 bases between the germline ends. The CDR3 sequence is 14 residues long. The germline gives CDR1 SEHNR, CDR2 FQNEAQ (reference sequence). The CDR3 here is CASSLGSRGNTIYF. CDR3 nucleotide sequence: TGTGCCAGCAGCTTAGGGAGCAGGGGAAACACCATATATTTT.

In its sample, this clonotype was seen many times. The V call is TRBV10-3, the J call TRBJ1-2; TRBD1 matches at 8 bases. Trimming at V came to 1 base and at J to 4 bases, leaving 17 bases not matched to a gene. CDR3 size: 19 residues. Germline CDR1 and CDR2: ENHRY and SYGVKD. This CDR3 reads CAISEFVGTGKKWVYGYTF. Written as DNA, the CDR3 is TGTGCCATCAGTGAGTTTGTCGGGACAGGAAAGAAGTGGGTCTATGGCTACACCTTC.

The table lists this clonotype with many counts. This CDR3 is CSARDLGGTGELFF. As DNA, the CDR3 is TGCAGTGCTAGAGATCTAGGGGGCACCGGGGAGCTGTTTTTT. V and J are TRBV20-1 and TRBJ2-2; possible D gene TRBD1, 6 bases. Germline CDR1 reads DFQATT; CDR2 reads SNEGSKA (reference sequence). V was pared by 0 bases and J by 4 bases, with 9 bases between. The CDR3 is made up of 14 amino acids.